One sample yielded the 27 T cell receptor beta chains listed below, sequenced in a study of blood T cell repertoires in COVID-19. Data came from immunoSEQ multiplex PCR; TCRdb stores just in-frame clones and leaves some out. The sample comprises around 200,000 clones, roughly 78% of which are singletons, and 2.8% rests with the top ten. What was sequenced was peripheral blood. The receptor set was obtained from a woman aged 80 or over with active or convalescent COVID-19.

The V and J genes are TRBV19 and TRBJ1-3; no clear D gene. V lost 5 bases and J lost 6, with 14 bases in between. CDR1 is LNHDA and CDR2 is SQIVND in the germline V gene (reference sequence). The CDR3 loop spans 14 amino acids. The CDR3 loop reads CASSDGRSVNTIYF. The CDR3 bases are TGTGCCAGTAGTGACGGGAGAAGTGTAAACACCATATATTTT.

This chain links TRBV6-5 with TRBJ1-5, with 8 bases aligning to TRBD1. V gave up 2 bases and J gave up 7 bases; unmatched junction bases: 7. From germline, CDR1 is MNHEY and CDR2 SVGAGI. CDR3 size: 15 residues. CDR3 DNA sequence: TGTGCCAGCAGTTACGGGCAGGGGGCGAAACAGCCCCAGCATTTT. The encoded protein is CASSYGQGAKQPQHF.

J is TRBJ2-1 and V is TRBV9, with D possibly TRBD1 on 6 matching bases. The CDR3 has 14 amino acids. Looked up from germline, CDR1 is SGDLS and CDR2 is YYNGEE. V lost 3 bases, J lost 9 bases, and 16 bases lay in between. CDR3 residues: CASSGDPGAGEQFF. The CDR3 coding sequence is TGTGCCAGCAGCGGGGATCCAGGGGCGGGTGAGCAGTTCTTC. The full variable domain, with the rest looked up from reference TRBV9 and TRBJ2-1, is DSGVTQTPKHLITATGQRVTLRCSPRSGDLSVYWYQQSLDQGLQFLIQYYNGEERAKGNILERFSAQQFPDLHSELNLSSLELGDSALYFCASSGDPGAGEQFFGPGTRLTVL.

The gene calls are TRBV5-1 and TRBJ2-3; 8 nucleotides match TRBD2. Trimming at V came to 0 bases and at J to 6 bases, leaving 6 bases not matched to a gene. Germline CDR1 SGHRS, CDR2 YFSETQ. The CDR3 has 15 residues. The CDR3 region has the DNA TGCGCCAGCAGCTTGGCCGGGGGGGCAGGGGATACGCAGTATTTT. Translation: CASSLAGGAGDTQYF.

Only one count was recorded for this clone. The CDR3 sequence: CASSQVGQGNEKLFF. The CDR3 bases are TGCGCCAGCAGCCAAGTTGGACAGGGGAATGAAAAACTGTTTTTT. This chain links TRBV4-1 with TRBJ1-4, with 9 bases lining up with TRBD1. CDR1 is MGHRA, CDR2 YSYEKL, per germline. Trimming removed 1 base from V and 5 bases from J; junction bases left unmatched: 2. This CDR3 comprises 15 residues.

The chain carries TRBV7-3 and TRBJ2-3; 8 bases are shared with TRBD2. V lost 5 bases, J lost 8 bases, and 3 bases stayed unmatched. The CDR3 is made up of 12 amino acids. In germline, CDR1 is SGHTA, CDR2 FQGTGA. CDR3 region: CASSPTSGTQYF. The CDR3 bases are TGTGCCAGCAGCCCTACTAGCGGTACGCAGTATTTT.

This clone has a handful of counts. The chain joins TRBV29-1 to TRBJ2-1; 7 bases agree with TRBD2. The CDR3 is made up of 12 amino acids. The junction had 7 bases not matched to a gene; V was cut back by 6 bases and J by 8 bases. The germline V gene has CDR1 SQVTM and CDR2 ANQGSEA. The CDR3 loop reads CSVERGMDEQFF. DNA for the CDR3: TGCAGCGTCGAGCGGGGTATGGATGAGCAGTTCTTC.

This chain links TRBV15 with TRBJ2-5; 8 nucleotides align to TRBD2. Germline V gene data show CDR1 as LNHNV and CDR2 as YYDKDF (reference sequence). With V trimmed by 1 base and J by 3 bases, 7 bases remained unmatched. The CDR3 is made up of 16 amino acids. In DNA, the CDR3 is TGTGCCACCAGCAGAGGACATAGCGGGGTAAAAGAGACCCAGTACTTC. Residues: CATSRGHSGVKETQYF.

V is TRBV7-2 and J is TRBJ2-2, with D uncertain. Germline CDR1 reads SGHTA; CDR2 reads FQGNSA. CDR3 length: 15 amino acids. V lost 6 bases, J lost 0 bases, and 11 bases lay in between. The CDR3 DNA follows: TGTGCCAGCAGGTCAGGCCTGACGAACACCGGGGAGCTGTTTTTT. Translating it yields CASRSGLTNTGELFF.

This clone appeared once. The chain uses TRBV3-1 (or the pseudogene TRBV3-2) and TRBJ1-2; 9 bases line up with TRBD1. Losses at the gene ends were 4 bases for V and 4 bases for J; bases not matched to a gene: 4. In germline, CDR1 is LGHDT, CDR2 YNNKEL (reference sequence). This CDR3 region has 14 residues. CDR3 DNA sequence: TGTGCCAGCAGCCGGGACAGGGACGGCTATGGCTACACCTTC. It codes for CASSRDRDGYGYTF.

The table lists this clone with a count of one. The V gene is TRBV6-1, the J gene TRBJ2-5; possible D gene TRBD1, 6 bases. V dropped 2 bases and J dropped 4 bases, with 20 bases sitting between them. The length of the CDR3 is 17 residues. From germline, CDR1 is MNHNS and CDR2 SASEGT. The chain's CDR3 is CASSEKATTGYRETQYF. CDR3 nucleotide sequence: TGTGCCAGCAGTGAAAAGGCTACTACAGGGTATCGAGAGACCCAGTACTTC.

This CDR3 is CASSQNRQTEAFF. The CDR3 DNA follows: TGTGCCAGCAGCCAAAACCGACAGACTGAAGCTTTCTTT. The V call is TRBV3-1 (or the pseudogene TRBV3-2), the J call TRBJ1-1; possibly TRBD1 for D (5 bases). Germline CDR1 is LGHDT and CDR2 is YNNKEL (reference sequence). Between the trimmed V and J ends, which lost 2 bases and 5 bases, there was a span of 9 bases. The CDR3 consists of 13 residues.

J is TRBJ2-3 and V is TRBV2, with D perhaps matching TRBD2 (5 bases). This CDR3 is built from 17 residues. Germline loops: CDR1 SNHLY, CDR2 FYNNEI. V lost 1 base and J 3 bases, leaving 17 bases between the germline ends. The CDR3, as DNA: TGTGCCAGCAGTGAAGGGCGGGTAGCGAGACAAACAGATACGCAGTATTTT. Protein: CASSEGRVARQTDTQYF.

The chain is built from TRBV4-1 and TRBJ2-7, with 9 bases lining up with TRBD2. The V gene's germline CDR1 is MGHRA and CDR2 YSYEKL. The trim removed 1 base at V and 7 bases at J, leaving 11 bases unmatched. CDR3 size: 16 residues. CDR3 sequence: CASSQVLAGSNIEQYF. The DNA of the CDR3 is TGCGCCAGCAGCCAAGTTCTAGCGGGGTCAAATATAGAGCAGTACTTC.

The CDR3 is CASSYGTGGLGYTF. CDR3 bases: TGTGCCAGCAGTTACGGGACAGGGGGCCTTGGCTACACCTTC. V is TRBV6-5 and J is TRBJ1-2; TRBD1 matches at 12 bases. Germline values: CDR1 MNHEY, CDR2 SVGAGI. Germline trimming cut 2 bases from V and 7 bases from J; bases unmatched to any gene: 2. This CDR3 contains 14 residues.

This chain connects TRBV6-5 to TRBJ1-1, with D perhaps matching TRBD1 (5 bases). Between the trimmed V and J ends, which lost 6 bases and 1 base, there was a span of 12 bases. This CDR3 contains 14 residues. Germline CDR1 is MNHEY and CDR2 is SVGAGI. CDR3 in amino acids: CASSRDFRNTEAFF. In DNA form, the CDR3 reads TGTGCCAGCAGCCGGGACTTCCGGAACACTGAAGCTTTCTTT.

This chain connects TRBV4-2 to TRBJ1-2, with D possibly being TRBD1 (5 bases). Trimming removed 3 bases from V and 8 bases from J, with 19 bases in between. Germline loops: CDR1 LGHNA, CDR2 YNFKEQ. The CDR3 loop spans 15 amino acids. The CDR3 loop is CASSQLLRQFEGYTF. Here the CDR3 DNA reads TGTGCCAGCAGCCAGCTCCTAAGACAGTTCGAGGGCTACACCTTC.

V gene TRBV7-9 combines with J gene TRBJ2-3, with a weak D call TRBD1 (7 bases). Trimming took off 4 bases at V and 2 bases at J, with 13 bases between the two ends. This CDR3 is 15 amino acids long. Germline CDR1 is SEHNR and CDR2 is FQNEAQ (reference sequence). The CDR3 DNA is TGTGCCAGCAGCTGGCAGGGGGGCTTCACAGATACGCAGTATTTT. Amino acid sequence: CASSWQGGFTDTQYF.

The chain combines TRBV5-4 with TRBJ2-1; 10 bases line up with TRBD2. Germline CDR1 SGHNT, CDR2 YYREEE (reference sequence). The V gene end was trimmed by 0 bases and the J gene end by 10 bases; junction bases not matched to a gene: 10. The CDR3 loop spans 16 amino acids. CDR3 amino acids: CASSLAPASGGREQFF. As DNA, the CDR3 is TGTGCCAGCAGCTTGGCCCCGGCTAGCGGGGGCCGCGAGCAGTTCTTC.

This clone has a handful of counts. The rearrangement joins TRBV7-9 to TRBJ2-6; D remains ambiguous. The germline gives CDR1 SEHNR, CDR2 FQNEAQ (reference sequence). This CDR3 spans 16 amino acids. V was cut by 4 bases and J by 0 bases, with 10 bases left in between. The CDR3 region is CASSWSPGSGANVLTF. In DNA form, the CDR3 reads TGTGCCAGCAGCTGGAGTCCGGGCTCTGGGGCCAACGTCCTGACTTTC.

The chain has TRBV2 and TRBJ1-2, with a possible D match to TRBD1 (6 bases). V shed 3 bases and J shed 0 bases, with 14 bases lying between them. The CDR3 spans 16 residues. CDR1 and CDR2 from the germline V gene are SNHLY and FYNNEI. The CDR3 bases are TGTGCCAGCAGTGACCCTGGACAGCATACTAACTATGGCTACACCTTC. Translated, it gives CASSDPGQHTNYGYTF.

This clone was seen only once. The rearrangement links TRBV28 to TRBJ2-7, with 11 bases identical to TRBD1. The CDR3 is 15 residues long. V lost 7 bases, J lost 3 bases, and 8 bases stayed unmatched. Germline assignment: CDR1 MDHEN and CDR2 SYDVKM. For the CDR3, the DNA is TGTGCCAGCACACAGCCCGGGACAGGGGGCTACGAGCAGTACTTC. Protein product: CASTQPGTGGYEQYF.

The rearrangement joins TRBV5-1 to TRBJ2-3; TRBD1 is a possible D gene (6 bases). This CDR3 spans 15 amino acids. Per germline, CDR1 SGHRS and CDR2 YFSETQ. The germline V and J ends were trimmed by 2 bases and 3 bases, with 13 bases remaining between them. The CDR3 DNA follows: TGCGCCAGCAGCTTCACATACAGGGTGACAGATACGCAGTATTTT. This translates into CASSFTYRVTDTQYF.

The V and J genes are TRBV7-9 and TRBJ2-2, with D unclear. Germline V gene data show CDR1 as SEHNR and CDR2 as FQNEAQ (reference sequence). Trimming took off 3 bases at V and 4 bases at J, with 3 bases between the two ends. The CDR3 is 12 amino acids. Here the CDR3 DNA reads TGTGCCAGCAGCTTCGGCACCGGGGAGCTGTTTTTT. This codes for CASSFGTGELFF.

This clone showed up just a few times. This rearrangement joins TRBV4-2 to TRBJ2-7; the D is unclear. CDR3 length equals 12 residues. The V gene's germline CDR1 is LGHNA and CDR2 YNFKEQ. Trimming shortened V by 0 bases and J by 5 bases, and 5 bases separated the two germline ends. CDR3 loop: CASSQEANEQYF. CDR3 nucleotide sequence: TGTGCCAGCAGCCAAGAGGCCAACGAGCAGTACTTC.

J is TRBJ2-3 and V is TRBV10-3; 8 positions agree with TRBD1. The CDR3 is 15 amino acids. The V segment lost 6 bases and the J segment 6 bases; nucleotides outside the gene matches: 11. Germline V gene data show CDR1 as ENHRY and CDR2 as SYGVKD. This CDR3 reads CAISDSGGAWDTQYF. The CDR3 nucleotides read TGTGCCATCAGCGACTCAGGGGGCGCATGGGATACGCAGTATTTT.

The chain's CDR3 is CASSLIGSSGGAADTQYF. The CDR3 DNA follows: TGTGCCAGCAGCTTAATCGGGTCTAGCGGGGGGGCCGCAGATACGCAGTATTTT. The V and J genes are TRBV7-3 and TRBJ2-3, with TRBD2 identical over 12 bases. J was trimmed by 4 bases and V by 1 base; bases with no gene match: 9. Germline loops: CDR1 SGHTA, CDR2 FQGTGA. The CDR3 length is 18 residues. Full variable domain (outside the CDR3, taken from reference TRBV7-3 and TRBJ2-3): GAGVSQTPSNKVTEKGKYVELRCDPISGHTALYWYRQSLGQGPEFLIYFQGTGAADDSGLPNDRFFAVRPEGSVSTLKIQRTERGDSAVYLCASSLIGSSGGAADTQYFGPGTRLTVL.